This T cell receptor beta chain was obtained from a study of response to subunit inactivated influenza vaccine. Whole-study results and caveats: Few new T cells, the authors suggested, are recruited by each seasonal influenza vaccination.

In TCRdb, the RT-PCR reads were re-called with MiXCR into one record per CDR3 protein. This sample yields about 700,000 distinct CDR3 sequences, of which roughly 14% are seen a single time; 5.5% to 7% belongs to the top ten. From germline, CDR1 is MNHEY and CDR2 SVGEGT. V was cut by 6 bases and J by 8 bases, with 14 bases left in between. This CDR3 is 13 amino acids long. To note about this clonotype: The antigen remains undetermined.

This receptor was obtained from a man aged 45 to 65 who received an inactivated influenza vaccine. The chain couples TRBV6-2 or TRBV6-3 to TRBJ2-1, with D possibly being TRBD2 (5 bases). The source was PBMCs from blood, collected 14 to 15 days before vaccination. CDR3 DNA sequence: TGTGCCAGCAGCACCTACAGAGGGTATGAGCAGTTCTTC. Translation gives CASSTYRGYEQFF.